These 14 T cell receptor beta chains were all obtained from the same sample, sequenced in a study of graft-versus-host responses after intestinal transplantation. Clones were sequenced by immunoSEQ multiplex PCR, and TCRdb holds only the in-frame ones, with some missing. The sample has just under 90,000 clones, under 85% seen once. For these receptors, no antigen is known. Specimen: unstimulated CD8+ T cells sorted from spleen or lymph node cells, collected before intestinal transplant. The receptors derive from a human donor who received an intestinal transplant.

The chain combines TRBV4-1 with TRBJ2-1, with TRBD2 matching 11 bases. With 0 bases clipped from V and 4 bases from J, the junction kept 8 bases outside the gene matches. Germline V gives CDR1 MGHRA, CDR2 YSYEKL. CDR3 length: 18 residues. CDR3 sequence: CASSQDPPASGGYNEQFF. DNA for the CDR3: TGCGCCAGCAGCCAAGATCCCCCCGCTAGCGGGGGGTACAATGAGCAGTTCTTC.

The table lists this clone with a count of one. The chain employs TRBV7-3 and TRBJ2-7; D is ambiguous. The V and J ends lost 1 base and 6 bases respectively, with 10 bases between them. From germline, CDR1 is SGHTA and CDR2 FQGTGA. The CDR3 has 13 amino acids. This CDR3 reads CASSLNSVGEQYF. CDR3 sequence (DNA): TGTGCCAGCAGCTTAAACTCAGTCGGCGAGCAGTACTTC.

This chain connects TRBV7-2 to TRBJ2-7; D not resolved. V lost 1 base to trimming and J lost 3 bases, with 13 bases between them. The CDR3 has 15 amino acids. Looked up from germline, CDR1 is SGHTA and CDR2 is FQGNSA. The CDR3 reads CASSLESVPFYEQYF. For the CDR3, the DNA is TGTGCCAGCAGCTTAGAATCTGTTCCCTTCTACGAGCAGTACTTC. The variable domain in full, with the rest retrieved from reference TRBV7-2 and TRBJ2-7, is GAGVSQSPSNKVTEKGKDVELRCDPISGHTALYWYRQSLGQGLEFLIYFQGNSAPDKSGLPSDRFSAERTGGSVSTLTIQRTQQEDSAVYLCASSLESVPFYEQYFGPGTRLTVT.

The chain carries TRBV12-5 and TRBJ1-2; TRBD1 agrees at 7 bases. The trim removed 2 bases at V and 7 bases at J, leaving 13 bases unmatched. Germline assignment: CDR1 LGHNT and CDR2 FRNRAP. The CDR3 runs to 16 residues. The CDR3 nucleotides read TGTGCTAGTGGTTTGACCCGTTGGACAGGAGTCTTTGGCTACACCTTC. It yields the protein CASGLTRWTGVFGYTF.

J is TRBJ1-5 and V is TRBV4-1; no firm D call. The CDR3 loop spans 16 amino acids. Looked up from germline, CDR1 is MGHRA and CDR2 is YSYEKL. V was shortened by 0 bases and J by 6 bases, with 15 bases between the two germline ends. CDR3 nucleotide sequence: TGCGCCAGCAGCCAAGATGAAAGGGTGGTGGTTCAGCCCCAGCATTTT. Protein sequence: CASSQDERVVVQPQHF.

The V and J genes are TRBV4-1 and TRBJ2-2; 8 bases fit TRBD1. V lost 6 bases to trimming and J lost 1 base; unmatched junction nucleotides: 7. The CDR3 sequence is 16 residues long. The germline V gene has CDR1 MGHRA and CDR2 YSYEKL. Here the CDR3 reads CASSHQGALNTGELFF. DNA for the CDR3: TGCGCCAGCAGTCATCAGGGGGCGCTGAACACCGGGGAGCTGTTTTTT.

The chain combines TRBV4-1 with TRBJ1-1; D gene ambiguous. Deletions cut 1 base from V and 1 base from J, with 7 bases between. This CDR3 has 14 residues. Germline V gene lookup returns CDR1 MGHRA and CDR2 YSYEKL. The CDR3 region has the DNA TGCGCCAGCAGCCAAGGACCGGGGAACACTGAAGCTTTCTTT. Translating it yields CASSQGPGNTEAFF.

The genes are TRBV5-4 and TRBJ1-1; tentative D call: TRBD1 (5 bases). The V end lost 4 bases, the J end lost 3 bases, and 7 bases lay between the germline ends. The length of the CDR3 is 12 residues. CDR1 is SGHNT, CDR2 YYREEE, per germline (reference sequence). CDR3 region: CASSGGDTEAFF. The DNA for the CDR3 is TGTGCCAGCAGCGGAGGGGACACTGAAGCTTTCTTT. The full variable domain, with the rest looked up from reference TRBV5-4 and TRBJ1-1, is ETGVTQSPTHLIKTRGQQVTLRCSSQSGHNTVSWYQQALGQGPQFIFQYYREEENGRGNFPPRFSGLQFPNYSSELNVNALELDDSALYLCASSGGDTEAFFGQGTRLTVV.

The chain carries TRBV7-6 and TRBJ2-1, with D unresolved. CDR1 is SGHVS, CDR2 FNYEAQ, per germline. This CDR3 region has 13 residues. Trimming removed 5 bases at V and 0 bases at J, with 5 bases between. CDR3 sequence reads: CASSLSSYNEQFF. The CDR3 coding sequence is TGTGCCAGCAGCCTTAGCTCCTACAATGAGCAGTTCTTC. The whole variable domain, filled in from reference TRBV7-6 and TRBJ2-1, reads GAGVSQSPRYKVTKRGQDVALRCDPISGHVSLYWYRQALGQGPEFLTYFNYEAQQDKSGLPNDRFSAERPEGSISTLTIQRTEQRDSAMYRCASSLSSYNEQFFGPGTRLTVL.

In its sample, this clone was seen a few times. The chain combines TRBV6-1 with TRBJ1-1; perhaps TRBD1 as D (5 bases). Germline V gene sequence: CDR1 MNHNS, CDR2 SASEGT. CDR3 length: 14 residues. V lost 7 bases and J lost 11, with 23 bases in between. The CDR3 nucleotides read TGTGCCAGCAACCTGGCCCGTCCCCGGGACGTGGCTTTCTTT. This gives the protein CASNLARPRDVAFF.

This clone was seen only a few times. CDR3 in amino acids: CASISTGEANYGYTF. In DNA, the CDR3 is TGTGCCAGCATCTCTACAGGGGAGGCGAACTATGGCTACACCTTC. This chain links TRBV2 with TRBJ1-2, with 7 bases fitting TRBD1. There are 15 residues in the CDR3. The J segment lost 2 bases and the V segment lost 7 bases, leaving 10 bases of the junction unmatched. Germline assignment: CDR1 SNHLY and CDR2 FYNNEI.

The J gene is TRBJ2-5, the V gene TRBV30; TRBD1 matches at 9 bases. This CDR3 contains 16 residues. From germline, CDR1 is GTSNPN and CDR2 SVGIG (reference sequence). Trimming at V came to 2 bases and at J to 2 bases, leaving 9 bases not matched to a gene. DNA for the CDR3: TGTGCCTGGAGTTCCTACAGGGGGCGTCTTCAAGAGACCCAGTACTTC. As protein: CAWSSYRGRLQETQYF.

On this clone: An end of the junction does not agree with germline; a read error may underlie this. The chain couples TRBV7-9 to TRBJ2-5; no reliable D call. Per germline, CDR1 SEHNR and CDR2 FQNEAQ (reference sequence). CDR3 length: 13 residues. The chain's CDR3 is CASSPRLQETRYF. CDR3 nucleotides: TGTGCCAGCAGCCCCCGCTTACAAGAGACCCGGTACTTC.

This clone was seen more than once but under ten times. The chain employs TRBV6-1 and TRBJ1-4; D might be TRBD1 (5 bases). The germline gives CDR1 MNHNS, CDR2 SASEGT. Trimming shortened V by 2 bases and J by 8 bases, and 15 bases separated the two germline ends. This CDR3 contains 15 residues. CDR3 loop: CASSELGGEDEKLFF. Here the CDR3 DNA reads TGTGCCAGCAGTGAATTGGGAGGGGAGGACGAAAAACTGTTTTTT.